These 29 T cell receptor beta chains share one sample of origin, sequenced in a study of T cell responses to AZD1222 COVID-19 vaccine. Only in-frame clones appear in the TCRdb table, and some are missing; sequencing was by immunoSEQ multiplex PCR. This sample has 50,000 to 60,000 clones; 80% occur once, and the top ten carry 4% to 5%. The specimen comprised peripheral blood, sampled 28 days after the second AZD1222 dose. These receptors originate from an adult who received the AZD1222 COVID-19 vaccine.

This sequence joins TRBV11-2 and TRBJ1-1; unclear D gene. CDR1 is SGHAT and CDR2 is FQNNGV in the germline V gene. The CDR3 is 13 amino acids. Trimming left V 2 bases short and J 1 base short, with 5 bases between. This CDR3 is CASSLKRNTEAFF. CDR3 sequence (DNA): TGTGCCAGCAGCTTAAAGCGGAACACTGAAGCTTTCTTT.

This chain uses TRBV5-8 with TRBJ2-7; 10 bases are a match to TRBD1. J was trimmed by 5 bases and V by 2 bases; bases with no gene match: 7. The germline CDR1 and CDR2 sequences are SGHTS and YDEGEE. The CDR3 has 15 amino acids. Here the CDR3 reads CASSFSGTGVHEQYF. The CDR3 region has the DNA TGTGCCAGCAGCTTTTCCGGGACAGGGGTCCACGAGCAGTACTTC.

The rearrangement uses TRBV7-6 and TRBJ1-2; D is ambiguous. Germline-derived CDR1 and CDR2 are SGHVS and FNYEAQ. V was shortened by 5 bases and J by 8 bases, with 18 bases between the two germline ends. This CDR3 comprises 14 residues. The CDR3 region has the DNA TGTGCCAGCAGCCCGATCGACTTAATTGGGGGCTACACCTTC. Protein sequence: CASSPIDLIGGYTF.

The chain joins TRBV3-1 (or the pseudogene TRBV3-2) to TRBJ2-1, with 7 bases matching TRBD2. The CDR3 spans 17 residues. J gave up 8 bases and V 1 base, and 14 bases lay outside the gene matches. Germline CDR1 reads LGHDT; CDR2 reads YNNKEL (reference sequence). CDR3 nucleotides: TGTGCCAGCAGCCAAGCCCTGGGGGGGGAGGATGCCCATGAGCAGTTCTTC. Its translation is CASSQALGGEDAHEQFF.

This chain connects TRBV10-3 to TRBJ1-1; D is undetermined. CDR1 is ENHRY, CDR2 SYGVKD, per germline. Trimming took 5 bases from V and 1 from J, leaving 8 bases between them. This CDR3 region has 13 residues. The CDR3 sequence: CAISLNSNTEAFF. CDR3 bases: TGTGCCATCAGTCTTAATTCGAACACTGAAGCTTTCTTT.

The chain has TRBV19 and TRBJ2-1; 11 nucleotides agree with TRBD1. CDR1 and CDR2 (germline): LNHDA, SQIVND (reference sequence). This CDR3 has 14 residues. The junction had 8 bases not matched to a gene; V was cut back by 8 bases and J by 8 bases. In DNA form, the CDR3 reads TGTGCCAGTCGCCGGGACAGGGGGGTCTATGAGCAGTTCTTC. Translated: CASRRDRGVYEQFF.

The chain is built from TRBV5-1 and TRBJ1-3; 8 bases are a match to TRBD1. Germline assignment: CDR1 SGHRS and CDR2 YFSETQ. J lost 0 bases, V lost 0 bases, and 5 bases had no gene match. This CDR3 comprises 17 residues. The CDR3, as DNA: TGCGCCAGCAGCTTGGTCCCAGGGGGCCGCTCTGGAAACACCATATATTTT. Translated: CASSLVPGGRSGNTIYF.

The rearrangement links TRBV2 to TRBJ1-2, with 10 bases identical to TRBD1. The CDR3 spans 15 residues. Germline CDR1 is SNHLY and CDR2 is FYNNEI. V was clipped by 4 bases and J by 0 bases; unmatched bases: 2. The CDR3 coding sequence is TGTGCCAGCAGTGTCGGACAGGGGGCTAACTATGGCTACACCTTC. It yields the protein CASSVGQGANYGYTF.

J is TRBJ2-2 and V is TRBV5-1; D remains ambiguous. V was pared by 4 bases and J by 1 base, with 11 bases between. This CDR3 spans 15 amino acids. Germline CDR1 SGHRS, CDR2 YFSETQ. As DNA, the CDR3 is TGCGCCAGCAGCCAGGATTTGGGGAACACCGGGGAGCTGTTTTTT. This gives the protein CASSQDLGNTGELFF.

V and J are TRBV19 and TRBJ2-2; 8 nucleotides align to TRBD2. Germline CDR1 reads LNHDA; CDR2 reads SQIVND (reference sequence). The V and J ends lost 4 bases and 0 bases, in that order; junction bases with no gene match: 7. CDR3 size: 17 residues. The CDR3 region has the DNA TGTGCCAGTAGTAGATTGGCTAGCGGGTCGAACACCGGGGAGCTGTTTTTT. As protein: CASSRLASGSNTGELFF.

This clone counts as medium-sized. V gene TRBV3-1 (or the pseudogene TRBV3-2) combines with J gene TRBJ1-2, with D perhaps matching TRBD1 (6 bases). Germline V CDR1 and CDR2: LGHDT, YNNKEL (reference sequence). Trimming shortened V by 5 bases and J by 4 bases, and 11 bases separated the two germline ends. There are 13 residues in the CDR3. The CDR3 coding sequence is TGTGCCAGCAGCACGGACAGTCTCTATGGCTACACCTTC. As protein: CASSTDSLYGYTF.

The CDR3 coding sequence is TGTGCCAGTAGTATAGGGCTTGCCAATGAGCAGTTCTTC. This translates into CASSIGLANEQFF. The rearrangement joins TRBV19 to TRBJ2-1; unclear D gene. The V gene's germline CDR1 is LNHDA and CDR2 SQIVND (reference sequence). Trimming cost V 1 base and J 6 bases, with 7 bases left between them. The CDR3 covers 13 residues.

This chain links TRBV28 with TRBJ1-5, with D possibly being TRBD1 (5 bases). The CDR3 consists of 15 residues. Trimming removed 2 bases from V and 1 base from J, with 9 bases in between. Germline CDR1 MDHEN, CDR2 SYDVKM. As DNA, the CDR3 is TGTGCCAGCAGTTTAGACAGCCGAAGCAATCAGCCCCAGCATTTT. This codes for CASSLDSRSNQPQHF. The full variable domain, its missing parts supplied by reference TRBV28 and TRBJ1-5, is DVKVTQSSRYLVKRTGEKVFLECVQDMDHENMFWYRQDPGLGLRLIYFSYDVKMKEKGDIPEGYSVSREKKERFSLILESASTNQTSMYLCASSLDSRSNQPQHFGDGTRLSIL.

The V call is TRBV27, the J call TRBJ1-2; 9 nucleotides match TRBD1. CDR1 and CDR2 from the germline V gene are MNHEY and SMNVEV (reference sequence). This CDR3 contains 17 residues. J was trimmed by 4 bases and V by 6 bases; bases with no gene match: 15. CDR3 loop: CASSPLFQGQGTYGYTF. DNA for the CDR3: TGTGCCAGCAGCCCATTATTCCAGGGACAGGGAACCTATGGCTACACCTTC.

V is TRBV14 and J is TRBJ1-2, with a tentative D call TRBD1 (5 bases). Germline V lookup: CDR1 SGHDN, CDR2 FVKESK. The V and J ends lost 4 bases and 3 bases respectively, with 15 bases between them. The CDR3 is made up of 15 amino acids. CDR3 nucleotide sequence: TGTGCCAGCAGCCTCCCGGGGGGTTATGACTATGGCTACACCTTC. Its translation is CASSLPGGYDYGYTF.

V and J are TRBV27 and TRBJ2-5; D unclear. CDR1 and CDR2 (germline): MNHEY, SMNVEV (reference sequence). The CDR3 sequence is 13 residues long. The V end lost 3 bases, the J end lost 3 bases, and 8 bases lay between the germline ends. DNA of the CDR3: TGTGCCAGCAGTTTGAGGACGGAAGAGACCCAGTACTTC. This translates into CASSLRTEETQYF.

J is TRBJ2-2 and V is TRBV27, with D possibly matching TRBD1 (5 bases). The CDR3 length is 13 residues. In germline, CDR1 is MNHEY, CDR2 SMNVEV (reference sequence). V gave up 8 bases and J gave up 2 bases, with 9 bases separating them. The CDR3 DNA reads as TGTGCCAGCTTTGACAGTAACACCGGGGAGCTGTTTTTT. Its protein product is CASFDSNTGELFF.

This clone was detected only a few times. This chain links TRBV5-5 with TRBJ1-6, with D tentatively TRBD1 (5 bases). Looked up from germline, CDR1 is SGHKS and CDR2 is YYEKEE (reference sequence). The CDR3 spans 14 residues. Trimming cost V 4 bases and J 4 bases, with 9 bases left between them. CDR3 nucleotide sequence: TGTGCCAGCAGCGGGACGGTTTATAATTCACCCCTCCACTTT. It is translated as CASSGTVYNSPLHF.

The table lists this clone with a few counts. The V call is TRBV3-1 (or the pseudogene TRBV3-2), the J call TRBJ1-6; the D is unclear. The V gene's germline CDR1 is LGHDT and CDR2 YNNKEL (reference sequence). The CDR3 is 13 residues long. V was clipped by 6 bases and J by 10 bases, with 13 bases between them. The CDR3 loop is CASSQQLDSPLHF. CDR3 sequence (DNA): TGTGCCAGCAGTCAACAACTAGACTCACCCCTCCACTTT.

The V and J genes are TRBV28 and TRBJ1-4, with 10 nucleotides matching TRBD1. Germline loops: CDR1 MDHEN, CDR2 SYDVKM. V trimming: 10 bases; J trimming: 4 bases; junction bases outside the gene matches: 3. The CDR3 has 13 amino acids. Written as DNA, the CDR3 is TGTGCCACTCGGACAGGGGGTAATGAAAAACTGTTTTTT. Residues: CATRTGGNEKLFF.

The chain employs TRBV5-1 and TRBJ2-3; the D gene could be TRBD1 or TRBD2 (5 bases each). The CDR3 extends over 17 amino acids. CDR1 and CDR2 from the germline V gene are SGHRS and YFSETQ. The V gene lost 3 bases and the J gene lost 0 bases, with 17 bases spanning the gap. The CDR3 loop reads CASSYTLGTVSTDTQYF. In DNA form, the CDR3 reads TGCGCCAGCAGCTATACCCTAGGGACGGTTAGCACAGATACGCAGTATTTT.

The CDR3 is CASSLGQGPQVETQYF. In DNA form, the CDR3 reads TGCGCCAGCAGCTTAGGACAGGGGCCCCAAGTGGAGACCCAGTACTTC. The rearrangement joins TRBV10-1 to TRBJ2-5; TRBD1 matches at 9 bases. CDR1 is WNHNN and CDR2 is SYGVQD in the germline V gene (reference sequence). V trimming: 6 bases; J trimming: 5 bases; junction bases outside the gene matches: 13. The CDR3 has 16 amino acids.

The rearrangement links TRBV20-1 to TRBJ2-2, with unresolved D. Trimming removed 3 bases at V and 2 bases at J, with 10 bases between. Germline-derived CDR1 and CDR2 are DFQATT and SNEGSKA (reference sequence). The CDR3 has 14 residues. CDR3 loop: CSASRQVNTGELFF. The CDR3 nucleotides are TGCAGTGCTAGTAGGCAGGTCAACACCGGGGAGCTGTTTTTT.

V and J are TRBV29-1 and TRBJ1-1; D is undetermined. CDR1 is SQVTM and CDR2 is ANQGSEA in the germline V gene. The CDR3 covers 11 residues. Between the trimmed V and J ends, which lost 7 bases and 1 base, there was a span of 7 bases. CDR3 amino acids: CSGAKNTEAFF. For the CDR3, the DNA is TGCAGCGGGGCTAAGAACACTGAAGCTTTCTTT.

The CDR3 loop is CASSGTGGISIEAFF. The CDR3 DNA sequence: TGTGCCAGCAGCGGGACAGGGGGCATTAGCATTGAAGCTTTCTTT. The J gene is TRBJ1-1, the V gene TRBV5-4; the match to TRBD1 covers 12 bases. Germline lookup yields CDR1 SGHNT and CDR2 YYREEE (reference sequence). The CDR3 is made up of 15 amino acids. The V and J ends lost 4 bases and 7 bases, in that order; junction bases with no gene match: 8.

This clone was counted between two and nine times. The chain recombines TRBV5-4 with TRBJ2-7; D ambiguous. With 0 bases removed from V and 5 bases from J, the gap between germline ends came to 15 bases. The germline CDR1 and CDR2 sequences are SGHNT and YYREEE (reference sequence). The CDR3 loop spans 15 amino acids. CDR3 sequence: CASSLALGFRNEQYF. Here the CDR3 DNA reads TGTGCCAGCAGCTTGGCTTTGGGGTTTCGGAACGAGCAGTACTTC. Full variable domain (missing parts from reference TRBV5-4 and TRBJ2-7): ETGVTQSPTHLIKTRGQQVTLRCSSQSGHNTVSWYQQALGQGPQFIFQYYREEENGRGNFPPRFSGLQFPNYSSELNVNALELDDSALYLCASSLALGFRNEQYFGPGTRLTVT.

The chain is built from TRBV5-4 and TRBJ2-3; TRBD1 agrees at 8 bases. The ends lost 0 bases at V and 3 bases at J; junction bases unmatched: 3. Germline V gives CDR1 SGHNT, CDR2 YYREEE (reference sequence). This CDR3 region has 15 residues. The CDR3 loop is CASSLDTGGTDTQYF. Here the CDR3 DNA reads TGTGCCAGCAGCTTGGATACAGGGGGGACAGATACGCAGTATTTT.

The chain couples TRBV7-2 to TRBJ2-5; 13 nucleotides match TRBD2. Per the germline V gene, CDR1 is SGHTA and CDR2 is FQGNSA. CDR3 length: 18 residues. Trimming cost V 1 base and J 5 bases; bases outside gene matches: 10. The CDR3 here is CASSLGVLAGGPGETQYF. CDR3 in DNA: TGTGCCAGCAGCTTAGGAGTACTAGCGGGAGGGCCAGGGGAGACCCAGTACTTC.

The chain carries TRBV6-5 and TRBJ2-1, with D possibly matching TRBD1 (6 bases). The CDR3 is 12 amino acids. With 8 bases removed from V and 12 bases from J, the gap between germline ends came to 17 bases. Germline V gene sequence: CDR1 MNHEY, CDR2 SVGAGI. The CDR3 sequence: CASLERGRGQFF. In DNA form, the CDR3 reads TGTGCCAGCCTCGAACGGGGCAGGGGGCAGTTCTTC.